This TCR beta chain is from a study of neoadjuvant nivolumab and ipilimumab in lung cancer. The study's findings and limits: Blood richness before therapy tracked richness in tumors resected after neoadjuvant therapy. Resected tumors had greater TCR richness and clonality than uninvolved lung. From pretherapy to surgery, tumor richness and clonality rose with dual therapy.

Germline V gene sequence: CDR1 LGHNT, CDR2 FRNRAP. V lost 6 bases and J lost 5; bases outside the gene matches: 8. CDR3 length equals 16 residues. As for this clone: Its antigen is still unknown.

TCRdb's table, derived via immunoSEQ multiplex PCR, lists solely in-frame clones and lacks some. The sample shows 40,000 to 55,000 clones, 75% to 90% of them seen only once. The sample in question was blood, obtained before neoadjuvant nivolumab, alone or with ipilimumab. The TCR was taken from an adult with non-small cell lung cancer. Some clones in this sample may be carry-over from other donors' samples. This chain uses TRBV12-5 with TRBJ2-5, with 14 bases lining up with TRBD2. DNA of the CDR3: TGTGCTAGTGGGACCGGGACTAGCGGGAGAGTTGAGACCCAGTACTTC. It translates to CASGTGTSGRVETQYF.